One sample yielded the 15 T cell receptor beta chains listed below, sequenced in a study of T cells after yellow fever vaccination. MiXCR, applied by TCRdb to the 5' RACE reads, yields one record per CDR3 protein. The sample comprises 200,000 to 300,000 distinct CDR3 sequences, approximately 3.8% of which are singletons, and under 20% rests with the top ten. The sample in question was PBMCs, obtained 15 days after the yellow fever booster vaccination. The receptors shown here come from a man aged 18-30 years who received the YFV17D yellow fever vaccine.

This clonotype was detected ten times or more. This rearrangement joins TRBV5-1 to TRBJ2-2; no clear D. CDR3 size: 14 residues. Germline CDR1 SGHRS, CDR2 YFSETQ. V lost 0 bases, J lost 6 bases, and 9 bases lay in between. CDR3 amino acids: CASSLVYGAGELFF. CDR3 nucleotide sequence: TGCGCCAGCAGCTTGGTGTATGGGGCCGGGGAGCTGTTTTTT. The whole variable domain, remainder taken from reference TRBV5-1 and TRBJ2-2, is KAGVTQTPRYLIKTRGQQVTLSCSPISGHRSVSWYQQTPGQGLQFLFEYFSETQRNKGNFPGRFSGRQFSNSRSEMNVSTLELGDSALYLCASSLVYGAGELFFGEGSRLTVL.

This clonotype was counted many times. The gene calls are TRBV4-2 and TRBJ1-2; D perhaps matches TRBD1 (5 bases). CDR3 length equals 14 residues. V shed 0 bases and J shed 5 bases, with 10 bases lying between them. Germline V gene data show CDR1 as LGHNA and CDR2 as YNFKEQ. The chain's CDR3 is CASSQEGGEYGYTF. The CDR3 region has the DNA TGTGCCAGCAGCCAAGAGGGGGGGGAATATGGCTACACCTTC.

This clonotype showed up many times. The chain employs TRBV2 and TRBJ1-4; D uncertain. CDR3 length equals 14 residues. Looked up from germline, CDR1 is SNHLY and CDR2 is FYNNEI. V gave up 8 bases and J gave up 7 bases, with 17 bases separating them. The CDR3 coding sequence is TGTGCCAGCCGGCTTGATCCCAGCAGTGAAAAACTGTTTTTT. It yields the protein CASRLDPSSEKLFF.

This clonotype was seen many times. This chain joins TRBV7-2 and TRBJ2-7, with D possibly TRBD1 on 5 matching bases. From germline, CDR1 is SGHTA and CDR2 FQGNSA. V was trimmed by 1 base and J by 1 base, leaving 11 bases between them. This CDR3 has 15 residues. The CDR3 bases are TGTGCCAGCAGCTTAGATTGGGGCAGATCCTACGAGCAGTACGTC. Protein sequence: CASSLDWGRSYEQYV.

Ten or more counts support this clonotype. The rearrangement links TRBV5-1 to TRBJ2-3; TRBD2 might be the D (7 bases). The CDR3 totals 16 residues. CDR1 and CDR2 (germline): SGHRS, YFSETQ. V lost 0 bases to trimming and J lost 2 bases, with 13 bases between them. The DNA for the CDR3 is TGCGCCAGCAGCTTGGGGGGGGGCGCCGACACAGATACGCAGTATTTT. Protein product: CASSLGGGADTDTQYF.

The table lists this clonotype with many counts. The chain has TRBV4-3 and TRBJ2-1; 9 positions agree with TRBD1. CDR3 length: 14 residues. Germline V gives CDR1 LGHNA, CDR2 YSLEER. Germline trimming cut 4 bases from V and 6 bases from J; bases unmatched to any gene: 4. The CDR3 protein is CASSRVTGGNEQFF. The CDR3 DNA is TGCGCCAGCAGCCGAGTGACAGGGGGCAATGAGCAGTTCTTC.

This clonotype was counted ten times or more. This chain joins TRBV14 and TRBJ2-7, with D unresolved. The CDR3 has 11 residues. Per the germline V gene, CDR1 is SGHDN and CDR2 is FVKESK. V was clipped by 1 base and J by 2 bases, with 0 bases between them. CDR3 amino acids: CASSQAYEQYF. CDR3 sequence (DNA): TGTGCCAGCAGCCAAGCCTACGAGCAGTACTTC.

This clonotype was counted ten times or more. The J gene is TRBJ2-1, the V gene TRBV7-8; 7 bases line up with TRBD1. The CDR3 runs 16 residues. V shed 8 bases and J 4 bases; nucleotides not matched to a gene: 14. Germline V gives CDR1 SGHVS, CDR2 FQNEAQ. The CDR3 here is CASRSPRQGIYNEQFF. The CDR3 DNA is TGTGCCAGCCGATCCCCCCGACAGGGAATTTACAATGAGCAGTTCTTC.

This clonotype was detected only a few times. V usage is TRBV12-3 or TRBV12-4 and J usage is TRBJ2-1; TRBD1 might be the D (5 bases). Trimming took 7 bases from V and 4 from J, leaving 23 bases between them. This CDR3 has 17 residues. The CDR3 here is CASTLRTMQGAYNEQFF. The CDR3 DNA follows: TGTGCCAGCACCCTAAGGACAATGCAGGGCGCATACAATGAGCAGTTCTTC.

This clonotype was seen repeatedly, ten times or more. The chain carries TRBV7-9 and TRBJ1-1; 7 bases are shared with TRBD1. V shed 1 base and J 6 bases; nucleotides not matched to a gene: 5. The CDR3 spans 14 residues. Germline assignment: CDR1 SEHNR and CDR2 FQNEAQ (reference sequence). This CDR3 reads CASSLVVGTAEAFF. In DNA form, the CDR3 reads TGTGCCAGCAGCTTAGTAGTCGGGACAGCTGAAGCTTTCTTT.

This clonotype appeared many times. The V gene is TRBV6-6, the J gene TRBJ2-7; 7 bases align to TRBD1. V shed 2 bases, J shed 8 bases, and the junction held 3 bases outside the gene matches. This CDR3 comprises 12 residues. In germline, CDR1 is MNHNY, CDR2 SVGAGI (reference sequence). The CDR3 sequence: CASSYGRGKQYV. For the CDR3, the DNA is TGTGCCAGCAGTTACGGCAGGGGGAAGCAGTACGTC.

The table lists this clonotype with many counts. The chain's CDR3 is CASRPAGANVLTF. In nucleotides, the CDR3 is TGTGCCAGCAGGCCAGCTGGGGCCAACGTCCTGACTTTC. V gene TRBV7-2 combines with J gene TRBJ2-6; no clear D. Germline V gives CDR1 SGHTA, CDR2 FQGNSA. The V gene lost 6 bases and the J gene lost 2 bases, with 5 bases spanning the gap. This CDR3 spans 13 amino acids.

This clonotype was picked up many times. J is TRBJ2-5 and V is TRBV29-1; no clear D gene. V gave up 6 bases and J gave up 4 bases, with 15 bases separating them. CDR1 is SQVTM and CDR2 is ANQGSEA in the germline V gene. The CDR3 runs to 13 residues. The CDR3 nucleotides read TGCAGCGTCGCCCCCCCCGGTAGAGAGACCCAGTACTTC. It specifies CSVAPPGRETQYF. Drawing the rest from reference TRBV29-1 and TRBJ2-5, the complete variable domain is SAVISQKPSRDICQRGTSLTIQCQVDSQVTMMFWYRQQPGQSLTLIATANQGSEATYESGFVIDKFPISRPNLTFSTLTVSNMSPEDSSIYLCSVAPPGRETQYFGPGTRLLVL.

In its sample, this clonotype was seen many times. The V call is TRBV2, the J call TRBJ1-5, with 7 bases that match TRBD1. Germline CDR1 and CDR2: SNHLY and FYNNEI. The CDR3 has 13 residues. V dropped 6 bases and J dropped 6; count of bases not matched to a gene: 5. The CDR3, as DNA: TGTGCCAGCAGGGGACAGTTAACTCAGCCCCAGCATTTT. Protein: CASRGQLTQPQHF. The full variable domain, in which reference TRBV2 and TRBJ1-5 provide the parts outside the CDR3, is EPEVTQTPSHQVTQMGQEVILRCVPISNHLYFYWYRQILGQKVEFLVSFYNNEISEKSEIFDDQFSVERPDGSNFTLKIRSTKLEDSAMYFCASRGQLTQPQHFGDGTRLSIL.

The table lists this clonotype with many counts. CDR3 sequence reads: CASSPIQPTGESPLHF. CDR3 nucleotide sequence: TGTGCCAGCTCACCAATACAACCCACAGGGGAATCACCCCTCCACTTT. This chain joins TRBV18 and TRBJ1-6; 7 nucleotides agree with TRBD1. Per germline, CDR1 KGHSH and CDR2 LQKENI. The junction had 11 bases not matched to a gene; V was cut back by 2 bases and J by 10 bases. This CDR3 has 16 amino acids.